The present TCR beta chain was sequenced within a study of shared clonotypes between healthy human individuals. General study results and limits: Researchers sampled only blood; tissue repertoires likely differ. Donor scarcity curtailed the genetic and exposure-history diversity represented herein. Sorted-subset samples were not fully sequenced, rarefaction indicated.

The method was immunoSEQ multiplex PCR; TCRdb's version includes in-frame clones alone and lacks a portion of them. The sample records about 1.4 million clones, roughly 97% being singletons. Regarding this clone: The target antigen is unknown.

This CDR3 comprises 15 residues. Germline-derived CDR1 and CDR2 are SGHKS and YYEKEE (reference sequence). V gave up 0 bases and J gave up 1 base, with 5 bases separating them. The sequenced sample consisted of naive CD4+ T cells sorted from blood. Subset specified: CD45RA+ positively selected. The origin of this receptor is a man aged 25-45 years in good health. V gene TRBV5-5 combines with J gene TRBJ2-6; the D is unclear. Written as DNA, the CDR3 is TGTGCCAGCAGCTTGGTTTTTTCTGGGGCCAACGTCCTGACTTTC. Amino acids: CASSLVFSGANVLTF.